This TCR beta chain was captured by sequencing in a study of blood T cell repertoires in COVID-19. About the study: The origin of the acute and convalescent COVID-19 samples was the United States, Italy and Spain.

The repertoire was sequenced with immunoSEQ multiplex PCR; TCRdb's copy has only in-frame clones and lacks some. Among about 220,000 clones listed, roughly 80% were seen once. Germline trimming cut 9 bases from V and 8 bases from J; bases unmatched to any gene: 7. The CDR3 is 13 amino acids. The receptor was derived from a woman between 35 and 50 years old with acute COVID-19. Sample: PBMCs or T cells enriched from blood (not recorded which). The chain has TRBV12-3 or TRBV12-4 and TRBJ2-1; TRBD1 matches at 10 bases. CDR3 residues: CASGDRGNYEQFF. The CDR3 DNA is TGTGCCAGTGGGGACAGGGGCAACTATGAGCAGTTCTTC.